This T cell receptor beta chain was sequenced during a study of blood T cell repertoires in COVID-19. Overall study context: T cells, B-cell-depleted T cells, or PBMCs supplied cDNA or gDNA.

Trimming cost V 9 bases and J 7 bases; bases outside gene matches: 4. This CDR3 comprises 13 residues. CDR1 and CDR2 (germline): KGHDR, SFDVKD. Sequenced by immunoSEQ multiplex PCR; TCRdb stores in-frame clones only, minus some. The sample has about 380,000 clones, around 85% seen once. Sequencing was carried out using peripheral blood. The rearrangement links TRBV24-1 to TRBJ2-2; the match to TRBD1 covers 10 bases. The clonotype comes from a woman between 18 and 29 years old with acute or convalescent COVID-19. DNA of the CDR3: TGTGCCACCGGACAGGGGGGTATCGGGGAGCTGTTTTTT. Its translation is CATGQGGIGELFF.